This T cell receptor (beta chain) was sequenced in a study of spatial heterogeneity in lung cancer. Across the whole study: An average of more than ten raw reads was observed per unique TCR and UMI combination.

V lost 9 bases and J lost 0, with 11 bases in between. The V gene's germline CDR1 is KGHDR and CDR2 SFDVKD. The CDR3 extends over 15 amino acids. Every cDNA TCR molecule received its own unique molecular identifier. TCRdb fed the 5' RACE reads into MiXCR, producing one record per CDR3 protein. This table has 35,000 to 40,000 distinct CDR3 sequences, approximately 6.8% appearing once. About this clonotype: Its antigen is unidentified.

Stated time point: sample taken at primary tumor resection. Whole RNA from tumor, nontumor lung or frozen PBMC was sequenced unsorted. The study, taken as a whole, reports: Ubiquitous, expanded tumor-derived TCRs were more frequently observed in blood at resection than at follow-up.

The TCR comes from a female donor with early-stage non-small cell lung cancer. The chain joins TRBV24-1 to TRBJ1-6; D ambiguous. The sample was PBMCs, taken at surgery. In DNA form, the CDR3 reads TGTGCCACCGGGAGAGGGAGCTCCTATAATTCACCCCTCCACTTT. Translation gives CATGRGSSYNSPLHF.